This entry features one T cell receptor (beta chain) sequence. Its antigen is as yet unknown. Quantitative 5'-RACE with molecular barcodes was used to make the TCR beta libraries. TCRdb itself ran the 5' RACE reads through MiXCR, one entry per CDR3 protein. The sample gives 700,000 to 1,000,000 distinct CDR3 sequences, about an eighth of which show up once; about 0.5% is in the top ten. This record comes from a study of CD8 T cells in ankylosing spondylitis. Study-level results: A CD8+ phenotype characterized the disease-linked clones, which were relatively rare in peripheral blood. Matched synovial fluid from ankylosing spondylitis patients was reported to be enriched for disease-linked clones. Ankylosing spondylitis blood appeared to be characterized by a TCR beta motif of several highly homologous variants.

CDR1 and CDR2 from the germline V gene are KGHSH and LQKENI. Losses at the gene ends were 6 bases for V and 7 bases for J; bases not matched to a gene: 5. CDR3 length: 12 amino acids. The chain links TRBV18 to TRBJ2-7, with 8 bases lining up with TRBD1. Material: blood, either unsorted or a sorted T cell fraction (not recorded which). The sequence was obtained from a male donor with ankylosing spondylitis. The CDR3 here is CASSQDREEQYF. The DNA for the CDR3 is TGTGCCAGCTCGCAGGACAGGGAAGAGCAGTACTTC.